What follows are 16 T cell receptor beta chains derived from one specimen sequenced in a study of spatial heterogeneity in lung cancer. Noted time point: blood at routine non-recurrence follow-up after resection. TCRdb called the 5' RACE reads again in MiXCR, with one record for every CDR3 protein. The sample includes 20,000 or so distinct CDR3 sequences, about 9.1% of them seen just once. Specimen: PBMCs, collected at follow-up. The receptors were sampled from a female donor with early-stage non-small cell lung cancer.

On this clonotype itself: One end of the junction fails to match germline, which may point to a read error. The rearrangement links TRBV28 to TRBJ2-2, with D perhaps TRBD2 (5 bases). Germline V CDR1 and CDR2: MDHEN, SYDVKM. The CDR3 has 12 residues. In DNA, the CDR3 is TGTGCAAGCAGGCCAAACACCGGGGAACTGTTTTTT. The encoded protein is CASRPNTGELFF.

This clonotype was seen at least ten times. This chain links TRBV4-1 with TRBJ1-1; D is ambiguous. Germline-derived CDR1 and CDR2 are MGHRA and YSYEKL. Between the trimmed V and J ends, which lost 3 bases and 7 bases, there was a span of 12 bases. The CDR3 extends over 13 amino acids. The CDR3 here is CASSHGSSDEAFF. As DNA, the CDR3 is TGCGCCAGCAGCCATGGATCCTCCGATGAAGCTTTCTTT.

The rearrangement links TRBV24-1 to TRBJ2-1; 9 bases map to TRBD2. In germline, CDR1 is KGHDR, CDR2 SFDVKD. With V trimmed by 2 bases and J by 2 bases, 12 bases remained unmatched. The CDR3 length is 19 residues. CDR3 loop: CATSDYPASGDRAYNEQFF. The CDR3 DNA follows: TGTGCCACCAGTGATTACCCCGCTAGCGGGGACCGAGCCTACAATGAGCAGTTCTTC.

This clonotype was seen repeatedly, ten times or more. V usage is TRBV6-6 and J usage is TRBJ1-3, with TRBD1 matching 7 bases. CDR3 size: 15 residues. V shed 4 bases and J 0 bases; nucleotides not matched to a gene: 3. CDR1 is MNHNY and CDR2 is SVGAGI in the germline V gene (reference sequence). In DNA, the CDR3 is TGTGCCAGCAGTTCAGGGGGTTACTCTGGAAACACCATATATTTT. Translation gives CASSSGGYSGNTIYF.

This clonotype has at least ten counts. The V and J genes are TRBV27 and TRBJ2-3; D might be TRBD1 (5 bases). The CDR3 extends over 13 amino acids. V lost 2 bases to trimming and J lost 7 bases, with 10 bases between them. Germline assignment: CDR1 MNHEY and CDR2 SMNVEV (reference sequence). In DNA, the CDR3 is TGTGCCAGCAGTTTACAGGGCATTCATACGCAGTATTTT. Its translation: CASSLQGIHTQYF.

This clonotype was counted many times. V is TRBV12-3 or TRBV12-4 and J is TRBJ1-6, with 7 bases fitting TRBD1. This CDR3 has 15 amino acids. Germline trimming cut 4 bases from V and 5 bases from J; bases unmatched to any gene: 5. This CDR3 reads CASSSPDRDNSPLHF. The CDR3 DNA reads TGTGCCAGCAGTTCACCCGACAGGGATAATTCACCCCTCCACTTT.

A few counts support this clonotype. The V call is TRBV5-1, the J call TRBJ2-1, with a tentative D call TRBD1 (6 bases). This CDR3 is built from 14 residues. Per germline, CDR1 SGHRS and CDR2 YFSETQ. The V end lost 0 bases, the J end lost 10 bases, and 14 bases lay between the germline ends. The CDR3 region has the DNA TGCGCCAGCAGCTTGGCTGGACAGTCGCGGGAGCAGTTCTTC. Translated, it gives CASSLAGQSREQFF. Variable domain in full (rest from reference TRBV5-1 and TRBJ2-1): KAGVTQTPRYLIKTRGQQVTLSCSPISGHRSVSWYQQTPGQGLQFLFEYFSETQRNKGNFPGRFSGRQFSNSRSEMNVSTLELGDSALYLCASSLAGQSREQFFGPGTRLTVL.

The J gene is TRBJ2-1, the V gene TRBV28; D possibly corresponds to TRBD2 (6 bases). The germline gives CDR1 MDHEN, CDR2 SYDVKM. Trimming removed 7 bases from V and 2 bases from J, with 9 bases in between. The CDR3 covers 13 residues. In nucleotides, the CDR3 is TGTGCCAGCACGACTAGTCCCTACAATGAGCAGTTCTTC. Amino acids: CASTTSPYNEQFF.

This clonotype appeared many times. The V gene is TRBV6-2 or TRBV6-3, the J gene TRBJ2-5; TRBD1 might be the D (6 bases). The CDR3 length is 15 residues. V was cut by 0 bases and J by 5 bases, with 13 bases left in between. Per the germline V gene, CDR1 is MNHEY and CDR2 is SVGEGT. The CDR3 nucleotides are TGTGCCAGCAGTTACTCGTCACAGGGAAGCGAGACCCAGTACTTC. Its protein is CASSYSSQGSETQYF.

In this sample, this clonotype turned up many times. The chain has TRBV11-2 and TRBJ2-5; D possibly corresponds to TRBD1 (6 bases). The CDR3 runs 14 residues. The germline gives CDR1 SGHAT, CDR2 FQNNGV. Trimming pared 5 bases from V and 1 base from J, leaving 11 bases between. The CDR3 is CASSRGQLQETQYF. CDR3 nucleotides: TGTGCCAGCAGCCGTGGACAGCTCCAAGAGACCCAGTACTTC.

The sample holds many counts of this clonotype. The CDR3: CASSRKSNEQFF. The CDR3 DNA follows: TGTGCCAGCAGTCGCAAGAGTAATGAGCAGTTCTTC. The rearrangement joins TRBV3-1 to TRBJ2-1; D is uncertain. The CDR3 totals 12 residues. CDR1 LGHDT and CDR2 YNNKEL come from the germline V gene (reference sequence). V was shortened by 6 bases and J by 7 bases, with 10 bases between the two germline ends.

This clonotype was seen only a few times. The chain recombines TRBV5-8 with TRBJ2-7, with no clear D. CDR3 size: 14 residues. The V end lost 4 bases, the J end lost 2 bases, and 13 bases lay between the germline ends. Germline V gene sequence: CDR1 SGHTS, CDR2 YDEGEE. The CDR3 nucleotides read TGTGCCAGCAGCCTATGGACCGACACCTACGAGCAGTACTTC. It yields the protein CASSLWTDTYEQYF.

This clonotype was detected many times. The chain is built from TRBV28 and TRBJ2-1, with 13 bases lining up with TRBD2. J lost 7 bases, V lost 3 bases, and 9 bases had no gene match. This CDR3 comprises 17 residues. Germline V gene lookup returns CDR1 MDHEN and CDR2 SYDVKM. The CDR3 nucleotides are TGTGCCAGCAGTTTCCCGCAGACTAGCGGGAGGACGAATGAGCAGTTCTTC. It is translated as CASSFPQTSGRTNEQFF.

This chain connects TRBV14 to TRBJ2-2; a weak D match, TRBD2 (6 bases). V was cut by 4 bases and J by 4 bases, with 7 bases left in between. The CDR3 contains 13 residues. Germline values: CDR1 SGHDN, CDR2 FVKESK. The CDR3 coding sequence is TGTGCCAGCAGCCCGGGACTCACCGGGGAGCTGTTTTTT. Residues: CASSPGLTGELFF.

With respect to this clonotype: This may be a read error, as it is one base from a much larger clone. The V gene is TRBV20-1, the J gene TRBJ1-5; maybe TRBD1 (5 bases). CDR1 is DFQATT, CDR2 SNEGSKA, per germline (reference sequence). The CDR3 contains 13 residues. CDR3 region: CSARDGGNQAQHF. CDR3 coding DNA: TGCAGTGCTAGAGATGGGGGGAATCAGGCCCAGCATTTT.

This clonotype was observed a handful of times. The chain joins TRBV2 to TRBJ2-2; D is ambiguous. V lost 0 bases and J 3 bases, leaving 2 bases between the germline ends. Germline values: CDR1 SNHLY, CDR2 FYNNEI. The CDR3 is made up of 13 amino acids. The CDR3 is CASSEAHTGELFF. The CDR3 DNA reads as TGTGCCAGCAGTGAAGCGCACACCGGGGAGCTGTTTTTT.